This TCR beta chain was sequenced during a study of blood T cell repertoires in COVID-19. The data were produced by immunoSEQ multiplex PCR, yet TCRdb's version contains in-frame clones alone and is incomplete. The sample includes 58,000 or so clones, 65% to 75% of them seen just once. This clone occurred a few times. CDR3 length: 14 amino acids. The V end was cut by 0 bases, the J end by 4 bases, with 9 bases between. The germline V gene has CDR1 LGHNA and CDR2 YSLEER. The V call is TRBV4-3, the J call TRBJ1-1; D gene ambiguous. The sequence came from an elderly woman with acute or convalescent COVID-19. Input material: peripheral blood. The CDR3 nucleotides read TGCGCCAGCAGCCAAGAGTCGGGGAGCACTGAAGCTTTCTTT. Its translation: CASSQESGSTEAFF.